This T cell receptor (beta chain) stems from a study of brain T cells in children with intractable seizures. Whole-study findings and limits: HCMV serostatus was not known, and viral specificity came from CDR3 similarity only. Pre- and post-surgery blood differed in depth, so pre-surgery absences may be undersampling.

Sequencing used immunoSEQ multiplex PCR; TCRdb keeps in-frame clones, though not all of them. The sample contains about 64,000 clones, roughly 95% of which appear only once. Trimming took off 5 bases at V and 0 bases at J, with 20 bases between the two ends. CDR1 is SEHNR, CDR2 FQNEAQ, per germline (reference sequence). This CDR3 has 18 amino acids. In the case of this clone: Its cognate antigen is unknown.

Sequencing was limited to surgery cases with top T cell transcript signatures in brain tissue. Pre-surgery treatment included at least one anti-epileptic drug. The source is a boy in the first two years of life with focal cortical dysplasia and intractable seizures. The sequencing used peripheral blood, collected at surgery. This chain uses TRBV7-9 with TRBJ1-3; possibly TRBD1 for D (5 bases). In nucleotides, the CDR3 is TGTGCCAGCAGCACCCACACGGGACGTCTAAACTCTGGAAACACCATATATTTT. This codes for CASSTHTGRLNSGNTIYF.